The 9 T cell receptor beta chains reported below all come from one sample, sequenced in a study of cytotoxic CD8 clonotypes in ibrutinib-treated CLL. Measured with immunoSEQ multiplex PCR; TCRdb has only the in-frame clones, and not every one. This sample has some 300,000 clones, with roughly 85% found just once. Sample: PBMCs, taken before ibrutinib treatment. The receptors were sampled from a human donor with chronic lymphocytic leukemia.

This clone was observed once. V and J are TRBV11-3 and TRBJ2-5; tentative D call: TRBD2 (5 bases). V lost 5 bases and J lost 2, with 15 bases in between. This CDR3 is 15 amino acids long. Germline V gene lookup returns CDR1 SGHNT and CDR2 YENEEA. CDR3 sequence reads: CASSLGETLQETQYF. CDR3 DNA sequence: TGTGCCAGCAGCCTCGGGGAGACTCTACAAGAGACCCAGTACTTC.

The chain carries TRBV18 and TRBJ2-1; possibly TRBD2 for D (6 bases). Germline V gene sequence: CDR1 KGHSH, CDR2 LQKENI. V was clipped by 8 bases and J by 0 bases, with 17 bases between them. This CDR3 is 16 amino acids long. CDR3 loop: CASLVGGDSSYNEQFF. The CDR3 nucleotides read TGTGCCAGCCTAGTCGGGGGAGATAGCTCCTACAATGAGCAGTTCTTC.

The genes are TRBV4-3 and TRBJ2-1; TRBD2 matches at 7 bases. There are 18 residues in the CDR3. CDR1 and CDR2 from the germline V gene are LGHNA and YSLEER. V lost 4 bases and J lost 4; bases outside the gene matches: 16. In nucleotides, the CDR3 is TGCGCCAGCAGCCCCTTCACGGCTAGCGGAGAAGCTTACAATGAGCAGTTCTTC. Its protein product is CASSPFTASGEAYNEQFF.

This clone was recorded only once. The V and J genes are TRBV6-5 and TRBJ1-1; D ambiguous. This CDR3 region has 15 residues. Germline CDR1 reads MNHEY; CDR2 reads SVGAGI. Trimming left V 0 bases short and J 1 base short, with 9 bases between. CDR3 DNA: TGTGCCAGCAGTTACTCGACAAGGCCGAACACTGAAGCTTTCTTT. Its protein product is CASSYSTRPNTEAFF.

The rearrangement uses TRBV2 and TRBJ1-5; no clear D. V was clipped by 2 bases and J by 7 bases, with 12 bases between them. The CDR3 is 14 amino acids. Germline lookup yields CDR1 SNHLY and CDR2 FYNNEI. CDR3 nucleotides: TGTGCCAGCAGTGAATTTCTACCCGTCCAGCCCCAGCATTTT. Translating gives CASSEFLPVQPQHF.

This rearrangement joins TRBV4-3 to TRBJ2-2; D is undetermined. V was clipped by 0 bases and J by 5 bases, with 7 bases between them. Germline values: CDR1 LGHNA, CDR2 YSLEER. The CDR3 spans 14 residues. The CDR3 DNA sequence: TGCGCCAGCAGCCAAGATACCGGGACCGGGGAGCTGTTTTTT. Protein product: CASSQDTGTGELFF.

This sequence joins TRBV11-3 and TRBJ2-1, with 8 nucleotides matching TRBD2. V trimming: 3 bases; J trimming: 5 bases; junction bases outside the gene matches: 3. CDR1 is SGHNT, CDR2 YENEEA, per germline. The CDR3 totals 14 residues. The CDR3 region is CASSLTSANNEQFF. Written as DNA, the CDR3 is TGTGCCAGCAGCTTGACTAGCGCTAACAATGAGCAGTTCTTC.

This clone was detected only once. This chain connects TRBV2 to TRBJ2-5; 8 bases match TRBD1. V shed 7 bases, J shed 2 bases, and the junction held 6 bases outside the gene matches. CDR1 SNHLY and CDR2 FYNNEI come from the germline V gene. CDR3 length: 14 amino acids. The CDR3 DNA reads as TGTGCCAGCACGGTCAGGGGGCCTCAAGAGACCCAGTACTTC. Amino acids: CASTVRGPQETQYF.

A few counts support this clone. The rearrangement links TRBV27 to TRBJ1-4; possible D gene TRBD1, 6 bases. Trimming left V 6 bases short and J 3 bases short, with 17 bases between. The CDR3 contains 16 residues. Germline V gene data show CDR1 as MNHEY and CDR2 as SMNVEV (reference sequence). CDR3 sequence: CASRSNRGVPNEKLFF. Here the CDR3 DNA reads TGTGCCAGCAGATCTAATAGGGGGGTCCCTAATGAAAAACTGTTTTTT.